The next 21 T cell receptor beta chains were all read from a single sample in a study of blood T cell repertoires in COVID-19. This table comes from immunoSEQ multiplex PCR, and its TCRdb copy is limited to in-frame clones, with some not included. The sample lists approximately 330,000 clones; approximately 86% were seen once. Material: PBMCs or T cells enriched from blood (not recorded which). Receptors were obtained from a middle-aged woman with acute COVID-19.

The chain is built from TRBV10-1 and TRBJ2-1; possible D gene TRBD2, 6 bases. The CDR3 is 11 amino acids. Germline V CDR1 and CDR2: WNHNN, SYGVQD (reference sequence). V was cut by 8 bases and J by 5 bases, with 7 bases left in between. The CDR3 sequence is CASWGDNEQFF. In nucleotides, the CDR3 is TGCGCCAGCTGGGGGGACAATGAGCAGTTCTTC.

This clone was seen a few times. The rearrangement uses TRBV5-6 and TRBJ1-5; TRBD1 matches at 10 bases. Per germline, CDR1 SGHDT and CDR2 YYEEEE. Germline trimming cut 2 bases from V and 4 bases from J; bases unmatched to any gene: 9. This CDR3 has 17 residues. CDR3 sequence (DNA): TGTGCCAGCAGCTTCCGGGACAGGGGCCTCTTTAATCAGCCCCAGCATTTT. Its translation: CASSFRDRGLFNQPQHF.

This chain connects TRBV28 to TRBJ1-2; TRBD1 agrees at 11 bases. CDR1 is MDHEN and CDR2 is SYDVKM in the germline V gene. Unmatched junction bases numbered 7, after V lost 8 bases and J lost 5 bases. CDR3 length: 14 residues. CDR3 DNA: TGTGCCAGCGGGACAGGGGGAGTGGTATATGGCTACACCTTC. This gives the protein CASGTGGVVYGYTF.

This clone was seen only once. This rearrangement joins TRBV4-1 to TRBJ1-4; D not resolved. The CDR3 spans 16 residues. Germline CDR1 MGHRA, CDR2 YSYEKL. Trimming removed 0 bases from V and 8 bases from J, with 16 bases in between. In DNA form, the CDR3 reads TGCGCCAGCAGCCAAGAGCCACCCTCGGGAGGAGAAAAACTGTTTTTT. Its protein is CASSQEPPSGGEKLFF.

This clone was counted between two and nine times. This CDR3 reads CATSRGRGPILETQYF. Here the CDR3 DNA reads TGTGCCACCAGCAGAGGCAGGGGGCCGATATTAGAGACCCAGTACTTC. The chain uses TRBV15 and TRBJ2-5; 8 nucleotides match TRBD1. V lost 1 base and J lost 4; bases outside the gene matches: 8. The CDR3 spans 16 residues. Germline CDR1 is LNHNV and CDR2 is YYDKDF (reference sequence). Variable domain in full (rest from reference TRBV15 and TRBJ2-5): DAMVIQNPRYQVTQFGKPVTLSCSQTLNHNVMYWYQQKSSQAPKLLFHYYDKDFNNEADTPDNFQSRRPNTSFCFLDIRSPGLGDTAMYLCATSRGRGPILETQYFGPGTRLLVL.

This chain connects TRBV19 to TRBJ1-5; tentatively, D is TRBD1 (6 bases). Germline lookup yields CDR1 LNHDA and CDR2 SQIVND (reference sequence). The length of the CDR3 is 16 residues. The ends were cut back, 3 bases at V and 6 bases at J, with 18 bases in the middle. This CDR3 is CASSILGRGGSQPQHF. In nucleotides, the CDR3 is TGTGCCAGTAGTATTTTGGGCAGGGGTGGAAGTCAGCCCCAGCATTTT.

The rearrangement links TRBV28 to TRBJ1-2; weak D call: TRBD1 (5 bases). Germline loops: CDR1 MDHEN, CDR2 SYDVKM. This CDR3 is 15 amino acids long. Trimming left V 10 bases short and J 0 bases short, with 18 bases between. In nucleotides, the CDR3 is TGTGCCACCACTTTGGGAGGGGCCTCTAACTATGGCTACACCTTC. The encoded protein is CATTLGGASNYGYTF.

V gene TRBV6-5 combines with J gene TRBJ1-2; perhaps TRBD1 as D (5 bases). This CDR3 is built from 13 residues. Germline-derived CDR1 and CDR2 are MNHEY and SVGAGI. Trimming took 6 bases from V and 4 from J, leaving 12 bases between them. The CDR3 nucleotides read TGTGCCAGCAGCATAACAGGTTCCTATGGCTACACCTTC. Translation: CASSITGSYGYTF.

The chain is built from TRBV2 and TRBJ1-5, with 7 bases that match TRBD1. After removal of 4 bases from V and 7 bases from J, the junction contained 7 bases not matched to a gene. This CDR3 spans 14 amino acids. CDR1 SNHLY and CDR2 FYNNEI come from the germline V gene. The CDR3 loop reads CASSGSTGVQPQHF. The DNA of the CDR3 is TGTGCCAGCAGTGGGTCCACAGGGGTACAGCCCCAGCATTTT.

This clone was found once. CDR3 region: CASSPRDSGELFF. CDR3 DNA: TGTGCCAGCTCACCGCGGGACTCCGGGGAGCTGTTTTTT. The chain joins TRBV18 to TRBJ2-2; possibly TRBD2 for D (6 bases). This CDR3 has 13 residues. In germline, CDR1 is KGHSH, CDR2 LQKENI. V lost 3 bases, J lost 6 bases, and 8 bases lay in between.

The V and J genes are TRBV29-1 and TRBJ2-1; 8 positions match TRBD1. Germline loops: CDR1 SQVTM, CDR2 ANQGSEA. The CDR3 is made up of 8 amino acids. With V trimmed by 6 bases and J by 15 bases, 1 base remained unmatched. CDR3 residues: CSVGTGFF. The CDR3 bases are TGCAGCGTCGGGACAGGGTTCTTC.

Here the CDR3 DNA reads TGTGCCAGCAGCTTAGATCGCGCGCGGGGGACAGATACGCAGTATTTT. Translated, it gives CASSLDRARGTDTQYF. The gene calls are TRBV7-2 and TRBJ2-3; 7 bases are shared with TRBD2. The ends lost 1 base at V and 3 bases at J; junction bases unmatched: 7. Germline values: CDR1 SGHTA, CDR2 FQGNSA. The CDR3 is 16 amino acids.

This rearrangement joins TRBV6-5 to TRBJ1-1; TRBD1 agrees at 9 bases. CDR1 and CDR2 (germline): MNHEY, SVGAGI. There are 15 residues in the CDR3. Trimming removed 2 bases from V and 4 bases from J; junction bases left unmatched: 5. The CDR3 nucleotides are TGTGCCAGCAGTTACGGAGGGACAGGGACCACTGAAGCTTTCTTT. It is translated as CASSYGGTGTTEAFF.

This chain links TRBV10-1 with TRBJ2-2; perhaps TRBD1 as D (5 bases). This CDR3 contains 13 residues. Trimming left V 8 bases short and J 6 bases short, with 13 bases between. Germline V CDR1 and CDR2: WNHNN, SYGVQD (reference sequence). The CDR3 region is CASARVFAGELFF. CDR3 coding DNA: TGCGCCAGCGCCAGGGTGTTCGCCGGGGAGCTGTTTTTT.

The genes are TRBV28 and TRBJ2-4; 11 bases are a match to TRBD2. The length of the CDR3 is 18 residues. After removal of 8 bases from V and 2 bases from J, the junction contained 14 bases not matched to a gene. Germline assignment: CDR1 MDHEN and CDR2 SYDVKM. DNA of the CDR3: TGTGCCAGCCAAAGCCCGCTTAGCGGGAGGGCCCCCAAAAACATTCAGTACTTC. Translated: CASQSPLSGRAPKNIQYF.

The J gene is TRBJ2-3, the V gene TRBV7-6, with 7 positions matching TRBD2. The germline V gene encodes CDR1 SGHVS and CDR2 FNYEAQ. Unmatched junction bases numbered 6, after V lost 1 base and J lost 2 bases. This CDR3 is built from 16 residues. Here the CDR3 DNA reads TGTGCCAGCAGCTTAGGGGTAGCGGGTACCACAGATACGCAGTATTTT. Protein product: CASSLGVAGTTDTQYF. The variable domain in full, completed from reference TRBV7-6 and TRBJ2-3, reads GAGVSQSPRYKVTKRGQDVALRCDPISGHVSLYWYRQALGQGPEFLTYFNYEAQQDKSGLPNDRFSAERPEGSISTLTIQRTEQRDSAMYRCASSLGVAGTTDTQYFGPGTRLTVL.

Worth noting for this clone: A read error may account for a junction end that differs from germline. The gene calls are TRBV7-9 and TRBJ2-1; 10 bases map to TRBD1. Germline V lookup: CDR1 SEHNR, CDR2 FQNEAQ (reference sequence). The CDR3 runs to 15 residues. The CDR3 coding sequence is TGTGCCAGCACCTTAGGACAGGGGGACTACAATGAGCAGTTCTTC. Translating it yields CASTLGQGDYNEQFF.

The V gene is TRBV18, the J gene TRBJ2-6; D ambiguous. V lost 2 bases, J lost 4 bases, and 12 bases lay in between. The CDR3 spans 16 residues. CDR1 and CDR2 from the germline V gene are KGHSH and LQKENI. The CDR3 sequence is CASSPTFEAGANVLTF. The DNA for the CDR3 is TGTGCCAGCTCACCAACTTTCGAGGCCGGGGCCAACGTCCTGACTTTC.

The table lists this clone with a count of one. The chain joins TRBV27 to TRBJ1-2; 7 nucleotides line up with TRBD1. Trimming removed 6 bases from V and 4 bases from J; junction bases left unmatched: 11. The CDR3 loop spans 15 amino acids. The V gene's germline CDR1 is MNHEY and CDR2 SMNVEV (reference sequence). In nucleotides, the CDR3 is TGTGCCAGCAGGCCACCGGGACAGCCTTCCTATGGCTACACCTTC. This encodes CASRPPGQPSYGYTF.

This chain joins TRBV7-2 and TRBJ2-5, with 8 bases identical to TRBD1. CDR3 length: 14 amino acids. CDR1 is SGHTA, CDR2 FQGNSA, per germline. V shed 5 bases, J shed 5 bases, and the junction held 7 bases outside the gene matches. CDR3 region: CASSTRTGLETQYF. The CDR3 DNA sequence: TGTGCCAGCAGCACACGGACAGGGCTGGAGACCCAGTACTTC.

J is TRBJ1-4 and V is TRBV19; tentatively, D is TRBD1 (5 bases). The CDR3 loop spans 24 amino acids. Germline CDR1 reads LNHDA; CDR2 reads SQIVND (reference sequence). V shed 2 bases and J shed 0 bases, with 34 bases lying between them. CDR3 nucleotide sequence: TGTGCCAGTAGTATACCCTTAACCAAGGGGTTTGTAGGCAAAAGCAGATCAACTAATGAAAAACTGTTTTTT. Encoded protein: CASSIPLTKGFVGKSRSTNEKLFF.